The source of this T cell receptor beta chain is a study of blood T cell repertoires in COVID-19 (dated by TCRdb to 2018 to 2021). General notes on the study: Samples covering the acute and convalescent phases of COVID-19 were provided by collaborators in the United States, Italy and Spain. Sample metadata almost always included a de-identified subject ID, COVID-19 status, age in years and sex. Where HLA class I and class II types were available, the types were taken from metadata supplied by the sample provider, not from assay-based typing. Samples came from the ongoing ImmuneRACE study (first 160 participants) plus 1,254 subjects from 6 global collaborators. Deeply sampled blood TCRbeta repertoires from subjects exposed to, actively infected with, or recovered from COVID-19 were included in the dataset. The prospective study material was composed of cDNA or gDNA derived from T cells, B-cell-depleted T cells, or PBMCs. A freely available public database, intended as a resource for researchers studying the immune response to SARS-CoV-2, is where the repertoires were released. General study outcomes and caveats: How much clinical and demographic metadata was included differed by source and by participant, and the metadata was provided uncurated.

TCRbeta CDR3 regions were amplified from genomic DNA using the immunoSEQ Assay, a bias-controlled multiplex PCR. As for the authors' bioinformatics: The number of nucleated cells in each sample was estimated from the amplification of reference gene primers within the assay. To quantify the absolute abundance of each unique TCRbeta CDR3 rearrangement, sequence reads were collapsed and filtered. For each sample, productive Simpson clonality was calculated as the square root of Simpson's diversity index across productive rearrangements. TCRdb re-hosts the immuneACCESS table, in-frame sequences only. Its copies lack some clones; in the studies checked, an unresolved V gene accounts for under half of them, and the cause for the rest is not known. That table gives V, J and clone size, and the DNA gave D and trimming. The sample records fewer than 150,000 clones, around nine tenths of which are singletons. Jointly, the top ten make up roughly 8.9% of the sample.

Samples from volunteer blood donors who had recovered from COVID-19 were contributed by a second Seattle source. Each collaborating institution followed its own protocols to collect whole blood in K2EDTA tubes. For TCRbeta analysis, collaborators shipped samples as frozen whole blood, isolated PBMCs, or DNA extracted from either of those sample types. V sheds 0 bases and J sheds 2 bases, leaving 17 bases between their ends. CDR1 and CDR2 are drawn from the germline V gene: SGHAT, FQNNGV. Taken from cysteine to phenylalanine, the CDR3 has 17 residues. The CDR3 DNA has 51 bases and is translated from base 1. About this clone itself: Its target antigen remains unknown. Base qualities are not at hand, and no much larger clone is one base apart.

This TCR was sampled from a woman in her sixties or seventies who had recovered from COVID-19. The sequenced sample was peripheral blood. The V and J genes are TRBV11-2 and TRBJ2-7; perhaps TRBD1 is the D gene, with 6 bases matching. The CDR3 region reads CASSLDTHIRTAYEQYF. The nucleotide sequence reads TGTGCCAGCAGCTTAGACACTCATATCCGGACAGCCTACGAGCAGTACTTC.